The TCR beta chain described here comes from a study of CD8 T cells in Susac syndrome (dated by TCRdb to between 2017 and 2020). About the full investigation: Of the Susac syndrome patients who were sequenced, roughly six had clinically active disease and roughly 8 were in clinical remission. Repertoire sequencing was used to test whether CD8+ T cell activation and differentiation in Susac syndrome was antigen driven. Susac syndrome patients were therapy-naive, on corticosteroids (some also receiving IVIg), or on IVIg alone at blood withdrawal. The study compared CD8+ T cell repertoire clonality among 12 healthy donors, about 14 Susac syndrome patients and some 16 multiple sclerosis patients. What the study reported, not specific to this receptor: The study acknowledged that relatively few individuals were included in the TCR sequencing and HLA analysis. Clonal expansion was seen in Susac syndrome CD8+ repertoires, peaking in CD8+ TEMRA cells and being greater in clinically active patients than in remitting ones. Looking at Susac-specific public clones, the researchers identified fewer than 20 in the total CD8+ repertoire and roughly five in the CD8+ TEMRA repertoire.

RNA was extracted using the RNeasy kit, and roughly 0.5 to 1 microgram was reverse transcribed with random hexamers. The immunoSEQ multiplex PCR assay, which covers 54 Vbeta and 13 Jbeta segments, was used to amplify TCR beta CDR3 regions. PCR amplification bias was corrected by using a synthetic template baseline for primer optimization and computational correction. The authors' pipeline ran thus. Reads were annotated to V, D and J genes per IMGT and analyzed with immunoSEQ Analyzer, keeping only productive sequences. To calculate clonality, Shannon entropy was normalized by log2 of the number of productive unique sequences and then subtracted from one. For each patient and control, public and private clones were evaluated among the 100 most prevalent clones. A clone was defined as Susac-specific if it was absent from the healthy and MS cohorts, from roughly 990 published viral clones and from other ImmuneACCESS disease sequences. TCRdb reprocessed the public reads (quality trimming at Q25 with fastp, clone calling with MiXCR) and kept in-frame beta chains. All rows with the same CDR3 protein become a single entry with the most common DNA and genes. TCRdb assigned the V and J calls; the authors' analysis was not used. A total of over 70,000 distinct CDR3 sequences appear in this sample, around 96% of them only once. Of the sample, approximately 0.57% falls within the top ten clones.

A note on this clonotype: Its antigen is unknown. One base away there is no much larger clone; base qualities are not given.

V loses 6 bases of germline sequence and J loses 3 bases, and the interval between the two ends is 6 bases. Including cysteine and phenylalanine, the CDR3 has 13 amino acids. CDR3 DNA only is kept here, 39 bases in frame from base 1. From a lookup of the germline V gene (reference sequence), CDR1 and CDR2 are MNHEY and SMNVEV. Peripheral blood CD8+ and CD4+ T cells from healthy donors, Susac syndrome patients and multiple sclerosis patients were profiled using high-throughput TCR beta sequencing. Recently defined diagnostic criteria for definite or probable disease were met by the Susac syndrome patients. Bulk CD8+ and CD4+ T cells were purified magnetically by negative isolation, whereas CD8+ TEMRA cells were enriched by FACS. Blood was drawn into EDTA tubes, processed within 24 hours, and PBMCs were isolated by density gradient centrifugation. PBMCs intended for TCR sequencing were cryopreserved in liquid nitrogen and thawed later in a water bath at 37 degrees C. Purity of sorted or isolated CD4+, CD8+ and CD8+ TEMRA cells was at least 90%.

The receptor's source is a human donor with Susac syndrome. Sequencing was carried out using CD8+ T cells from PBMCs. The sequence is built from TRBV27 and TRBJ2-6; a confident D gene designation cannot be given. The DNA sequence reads TGTGCCAGCAGCTTTGGTGGGGCCAACGTCCTGACTTTC. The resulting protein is CASSFGGANVLTF. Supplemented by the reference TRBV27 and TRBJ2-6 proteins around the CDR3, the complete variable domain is EAQVTQNPRYLITVTGKKLTVTCSQNMNHEYMSWYRQDPGLGLRQIYYSMNVEVTDKGDVPEGYKVSRKEKRNFPLILESPSPNQTSLYFCASSFGGANVLTFGAGSRLTVL.